Below, 14 T cell receptor beta chains from the same sample are listed, as sequenced in a study of blood T cell repertoires in COVID-19. The protocol was immunoSEQ multiplex PCR, while the TCRdb copy is restricted to in-frame clones and leaves out a portion. The table records around 240,000 clones, approximately 90% of them present only once. The sample was PBMCs or T cells enriched from blood (not recorded which). The receptors were gathered from a man aged 50-59 years who had been exposed to COVID-19.

The genes are TRBV6-5 and TRBJ1-2, with D perhaps matching TRBD1 (6 bases). The CDR3 has 16 amino acids. Trimming shortened V by 4 bases and J by 0 bases, and 15 bases separated the two germline ends. The germline V gene encodes CDR1 MNHEY and CDR2 SVGAGI. In DNA, the CDR3 is TGTGCCAGCAGTTCTACAGCCGGGACATCTAACTATGGCTACACCTTC. This gives the protein CASSSTAGTSNYGYTF.

This clone was observed a few times. The gene calls are TRBV7-2 and TRBJ2-7; unclear D gene. The V end was cut by 2 bases, the J end by 7 bases, with 12 bases between. This CDR3 comprises 13 residues. Germline V lookup: CDR1 SGHTA, CDR2 FQGNSA. CDR3 region: CASSLSPLLEQYV. The CDR3 DNA follows: TGTGCCAGCAGCTTATCCCCCCTCCTGGAGCAGTACGTC.

This clone was seen once. This chain connects TRBV29-1 to TRBJ1-1; unclear D gene. This CDR3 contains 13 residues. The V and J ends lost 3 bases and 0 bases respectively, with 8 bases between them. CDR1 and CDR2 (germline): SQVTM, ANQGSEA. The CDR3: CSVEIQMNTEAFF. CDR3 in DNA: TGCAGCGTTGAGATTCAGATGAACACTGAAGCTTTCTTT.

V usage is TRBV7-9 and J usage is TRBJ2-1, with 8 positions matching TRBD2. Germline V gene data show CDR1 as SEHNR and CDR2 as FQNEAQ (reference sequence). This CDR3 has 17 residues. The V and J ends lost 5 bases and 0 bases, in that order; junction bases with no gene match: 9. CDR3 nucleotide sequence: TGTGCCAGCAGCGCCCGCGGGGGGCGGGTCTCCTACAATGAGCAGTTCTTC. Translation gives CASSARGGRVSYNEQFF.

This rearrangement joins TRBV24-1 to TRBJ2-5, with 10 positions matching TRBD2. Trimming cost V 6 bases and J 1 base; bases outside gene matches: 4. In germline, CDR1 is KGHDR, CDR2 SFDVKD. CDR3 length: 15 residues. CDR3 in DNA: TGTGCCACCAGTCCAGCGGGGGGGGTCCAAGAGACCCAGTACTTC. Translating it yields CATSPAGGVQETQYF.

This clone came up once. The chain has TRBV13 and TRBJ2-3, with D maybe TRBD1 (6 bases). V lost 5 bases, J lost 2 bases, and 14 bases lay in between. In germline, CDR1 is PRHDT, CDR2 FYEKMQ (reference sequence). The length of the CDR3 is 15 residues. The DNA for the CDR3 is TGTGCCAGCAGCCGCCGGGACACTTTCACAGATACGCAGTATTTT. This translates into CASSRRDTFTDTQYF.

The chain is built from TRBV11-2 and TRBJ1-1; 9 bases are shared with TRBD1. Germline V gives CDR1 SGHAT, CDR2 FQNNGV. J gave up 5 bases and V 3 bases, and 1 base lay outside the gene matches. The CDR3 totals 13 residues. The CDR3 coding sequence is TGTGCCAGCAGCTTGACAGGGGGAACTGAAGCTTTCTTT. Encoded protein: CASSLTGGTEAFF. The full variable domain, its missing parts supplied by reference TRBV11-2 and TRBJ1-1, is EAGVAQSPRYKIIEKRQSVAFWCNPISGHATLYWYQQILGQGPKLLIQFQNNGVVDDSQLPKDRFSAERLKGVDSTLKIQPAKLEDSAVYLCASSLTGGTEAFFGQGTRLTVV.

The rearrangement joins TRBV19 to TRBJ1-1, with D unclear. Germline values: CDR1 LNHDA, CDR2 SQIVND (reference sequence). Deletions cut 4 bases from V and 0 bases from J, with 12 bases between. This CDR3 contains 15 residues. The CDR3 DNA follows: TGTGCCAGTAGTACCCAGTCTGTAATGAACACTGAAGCTTTCTTT. Protein: CASSTQSVMNTEAFF.

This clone was picked up a small number of times. The chain joins TRBV3-1 (or the pseudogene TRBV3-2) to TRBJ1-4, with D tentatively TRBD1 (6 bases). The germline V gene has CDR1 LGHDT and CDR2 YNNKEL (reference sequence). V gave up 6 bases and J gave up 5 bases, with 16 bases separating them. The CDR3 loop spans 15 amino acids. CDR3 protein: CASRQRGGSNEKLFF. The CDR3 DNA sequence: TGTGCCAGCAGACAAAGGGGGGGATCGAATGAAAAACTGTTTTTT.

CDR3 in DNA: TGTGCCAGCAGTTCCCCCAGTCGACGGGGCAATGAGCAGTTCTTC. As protein: CASSSPSRRGNEQFF. This chain connects TRBV27 to TRBJ2-1, with a tentative D call TRBD2 (5 bases). The CDR3 is 15 residues long. In germline, CDR1 is MNHEY, CDR2 SMNVEV (reference sequence). Deletions cut 4 bases from V and 6 bases from J, with 16 bases between.

The V call is TRBV18, the J call TRBJ1-1; D not resolved. This CDR3 has 16 residues. V was shortened by 8 bases and J by 0 bases, with 19 bases between the two germline ends. CDR1 is KGHSH, CDR2 LQKENI, per germline. The CDR3 nucleotides read TGTGCCAGCGCAGACGGACTCAGTTCCCTGAACACTGAAGCTTTCTTT. Its protein product is CASADGLSSLNTEAFF.

The chain is built from TRBV30 and TRBJ1-2; 7 bases are shared with TRBD1. The CDR3 sequence is 14 residues long. Looked up from germline, CDR1 is GTSNPN and CDR2 is SVGIG (reference sequence). V was clipped by 4 bases and J by 0 bases; unmatched bases: 5. The CDR3 nucleotides read TGTGCCTGGATCCGGGACAGTACTAACTATGGCTACACCTTC. It translates to CAWIRDSTNYGYTF.

This chain connects TRBV2 to TRBJ2-5; 9 bases line up with TRBD2. Looked up from germline, CDR1 is SNHLY and CDR2 is FYNNEI. This CDR3 is 15 amino acids long. V was pared by 8 bases and J by 5 bases, with 12 bases of the junction left unmatched. The chain's CDR3 is CASQGRGGLMETQYF. In DNA form, the CDR3 reads TGTGCCAGCCAAGGGCGGGGGGGCCTAATGGAGACCCAGTACTTC.

This chain links TRBV28 with TRBJ1-1, with TRBD1 as a possible D gene (6 bases). Trimming stripped 5 bases from V and 3 bases from J, with 16 bases between. CDR3 length equals 15 residues. The V gene's germline CDR1 is MDHEN and CDR2 SYDVKM. DNA of the CDR3: TGTGCCAGCAGTCGAGGGGGGGCGCCGGACACTGAAGCTTTCTTT. This sequence encodes CASSRGGAPDTEAFF.